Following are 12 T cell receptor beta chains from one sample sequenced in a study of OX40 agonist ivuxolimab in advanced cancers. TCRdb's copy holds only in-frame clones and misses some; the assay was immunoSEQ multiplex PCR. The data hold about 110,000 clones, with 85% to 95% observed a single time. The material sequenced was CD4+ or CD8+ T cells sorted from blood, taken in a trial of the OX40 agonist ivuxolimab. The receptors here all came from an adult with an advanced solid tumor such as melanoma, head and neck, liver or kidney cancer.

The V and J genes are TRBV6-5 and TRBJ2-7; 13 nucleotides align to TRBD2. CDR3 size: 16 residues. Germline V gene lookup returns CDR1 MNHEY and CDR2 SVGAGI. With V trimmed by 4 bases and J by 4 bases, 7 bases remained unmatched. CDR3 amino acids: CASSLRTSGGRYEQYF. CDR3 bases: TGTGCCAGCAGTTTACGGACTAGCGGGGGCCGGTACGAGCAGTACTTC.

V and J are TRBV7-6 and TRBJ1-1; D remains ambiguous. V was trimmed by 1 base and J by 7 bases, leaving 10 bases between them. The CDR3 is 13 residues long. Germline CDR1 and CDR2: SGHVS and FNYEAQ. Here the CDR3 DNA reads TGTGCCAGCAGCTTAGGACCGCTCAATGAAGCTTTCTTT. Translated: CASSLGPLNEAFF.

The CDR3 loop is CASSFSDRVPGANVLTF. DNA of the CDR3: TGTGCCAGCAGTTTTTCCGACAGGGTTCCAGGGGCCAACGTCCTGACTTTC. V gene TRBV27 combines with J gene TRBJ2-6; 7 nucleotides agree with TRBD1. Germline V gives CDR1 MNHEY, CDR2 SMNVEV (reference sequence). The J segment lost 4 bases and the V segment lost 3 bases, leaving 9 bases of the junction unmatched. The CDR3 is 17 amino acids.

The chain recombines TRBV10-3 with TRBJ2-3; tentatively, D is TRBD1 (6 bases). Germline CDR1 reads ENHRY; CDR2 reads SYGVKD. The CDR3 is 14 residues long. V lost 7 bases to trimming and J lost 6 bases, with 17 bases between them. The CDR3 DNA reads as TGTGCCATCACCCCCGGTCAGGGGTCCGATACGCAGTATTTT. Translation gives CAITPGQGSDTQYF.

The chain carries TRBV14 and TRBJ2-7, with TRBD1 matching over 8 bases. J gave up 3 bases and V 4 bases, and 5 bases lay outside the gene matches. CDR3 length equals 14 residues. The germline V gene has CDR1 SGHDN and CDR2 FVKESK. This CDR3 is CASSRGTGYYEQYF. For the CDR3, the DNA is TGTGCCAGCAGCCGGGGGACAGGCTACTACGAGCAGTACTTC.

The CDR3 sequence: CASSESAGGAYNEQFF. The CDR3 nucleotides read TGCGCCAGCAGTGAGTCAGCCGGGGGCGCCTACAATGAGCAGTTCTTC. This sequence joins TRBV10-1 and TRBJ2-1; the D call may be TRBD1 or TRBD2 (6 bases each). Germline V gene lookup returns CDR1 WNHNN and CDR2 SYGVQD (reference sequence). Trimming removed 0 bases at V and 2 bases at J, with 11 bases between. This CDR3 spans 16 amino acids.

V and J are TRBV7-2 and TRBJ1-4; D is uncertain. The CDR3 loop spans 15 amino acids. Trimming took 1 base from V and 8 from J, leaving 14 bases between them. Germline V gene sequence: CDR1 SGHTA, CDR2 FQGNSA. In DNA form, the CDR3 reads TGTGCCAGCAGCTTAGGGTCTTCATTAGGGGAAAAACTGTTTTTT. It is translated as CASSLGSSLGEKLFF.

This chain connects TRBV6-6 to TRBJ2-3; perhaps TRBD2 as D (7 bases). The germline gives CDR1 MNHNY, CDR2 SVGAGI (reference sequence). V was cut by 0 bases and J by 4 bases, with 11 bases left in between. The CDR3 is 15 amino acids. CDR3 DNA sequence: TGTGCCAGCAGTTACTCGGGAGGGGGGGCAGATACGCAGTATTTT. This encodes CASSYSGGGADTQYF.

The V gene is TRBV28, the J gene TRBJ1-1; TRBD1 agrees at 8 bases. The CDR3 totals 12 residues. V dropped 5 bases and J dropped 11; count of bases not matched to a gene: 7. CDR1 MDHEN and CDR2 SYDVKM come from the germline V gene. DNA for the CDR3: TGTGCCAGCAGTCCGGACAGGGCCTCGGCTTTCTTT. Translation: CASSPDRASAFF.

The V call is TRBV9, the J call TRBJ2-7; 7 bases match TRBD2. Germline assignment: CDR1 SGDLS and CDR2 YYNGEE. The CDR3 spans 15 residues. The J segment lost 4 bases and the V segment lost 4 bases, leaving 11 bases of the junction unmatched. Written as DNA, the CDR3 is TGTGCCAGCAGCCGTAGCCCGACTAGCCTTTACGAGCAGTACTTC. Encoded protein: CASSRSPTSLYEQYF.

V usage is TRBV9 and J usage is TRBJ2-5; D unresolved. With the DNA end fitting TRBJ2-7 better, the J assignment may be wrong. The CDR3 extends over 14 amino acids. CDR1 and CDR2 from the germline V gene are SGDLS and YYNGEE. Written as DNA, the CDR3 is TGTGCCAGCAGCCCCGGCATGGGCTCCTACGAGCAGTACTTC. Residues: CASSPGMGSYEQYF.

Written as DNA, the CDR3 is TGTGCCAGCAGAGTGGGGACAGGGGCGTACGAGCAGTACTTC. Translated: CASRVGTGAYEQYF. The chain has TRBV6-1 and TRBJ2-7; 10 bases fit TRBD1. The germline CDR1 and CDR2 sequences are MNHNS and SASEGT. CDR3 length: 14 residues. The ends lost 6 bases at V and 4 bases at J; junction bases unmatched: 6.